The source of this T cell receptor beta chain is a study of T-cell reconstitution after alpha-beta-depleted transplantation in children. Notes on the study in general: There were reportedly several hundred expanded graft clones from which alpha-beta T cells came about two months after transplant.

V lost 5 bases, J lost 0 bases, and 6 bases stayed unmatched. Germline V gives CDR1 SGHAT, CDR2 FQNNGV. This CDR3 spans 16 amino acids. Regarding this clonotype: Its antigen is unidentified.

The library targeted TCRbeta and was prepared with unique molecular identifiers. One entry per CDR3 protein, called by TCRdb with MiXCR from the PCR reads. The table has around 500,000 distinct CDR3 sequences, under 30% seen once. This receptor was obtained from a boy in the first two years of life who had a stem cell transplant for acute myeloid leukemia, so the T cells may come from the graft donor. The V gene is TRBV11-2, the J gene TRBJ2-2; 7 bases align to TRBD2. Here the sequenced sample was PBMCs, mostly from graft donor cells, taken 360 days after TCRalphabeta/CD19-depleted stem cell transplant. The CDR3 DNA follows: TGTGCCAGCAGCCCTTGGGGGGGGGCGAACACCGGGGAGCTGTTTTTT. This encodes CASSPWGGANTGELFF.